These T cell receptor beta chains were read from a single sample in a study of blood T cell repertoires in COVID-19. The method was immunoSEQ multiplex PCR; TCRdb's version includes in-frame clones alone and lacks a portion of them. Among a few hundred thousand clones listed, roughly 88% were seen once. The sample was PBMCs or T cells enriched from blood (not recorded which). These receptors were obtained from a woman between 35 and 50 years old who had recovered from COVID-19. CDR3s leave out the opening cysteine and the closing phenylalanine or tryptophan. Each record gives: V gene, CDR3 protein.

v_gene: TRBV2; CDR3aa: ASSPSGGTGELF
v_gene: TRBV7-9; CDR3aa: ASSPDRGRADTQY
v_gene: TRBV27; CDR3aa: ASSYAPTSGSADTQY
v_gene: TRBV4-3; CDR3aa: ASSQGQARGYGYT
v_gene: TRBV18; CDR3aa: ASSPPDRANEKLF
v_gene: TRBV6-1; CDR3aa: ASSEAPGQGQWPQH
v_gene: TRBV4-3; CDR3aa: ASSQDRYRGGSPLH
v_gene: TRBV6-6; CDR3aa: ASSRARTSGSSYNEQF
v_gene: TRBV14; CDR3aa: ASSPQLAANTGELF
v_gene: TRBV18; CDR3aa: ASSPLLAVGVYNEQF
v_gene: TRBV7-9; CDR3aa: ASSLAQIYGYT
v_gene: TRBV5-6; CDR3aa: ASSEKGQLTSGNTIY
v_gene: TRBV24-1; CDR3aa: ATSARTGVNEKLF
v_gene: TRBV5-1; CDR3aa: ARAGRMMNTEAF
v_gene: TRBV27; CDR3aa: ASSFQGGEAF
v_gene: TRBV7-9; CDR3aa: ASSLAAGPNYGYT
v_gene: TRBV7-2; CDR3aa: ASSLVGGTTYNEQF
v_gene: TRBV27; CDR3aa: ASSQRTSRAEQY
v_gene: TRBV6-2/TRBV6-3; CDR3aa: ASSYPETGGYSMNTEAF
v_gene: TRBV29-1; CDR3aa: SVGQGRSTNEKLF
v_gene: TRBV2; CDR3aa: ASTGQGAQPQH
v_gene: TRBV2; CDR3aa: ASSQGLAGVRPGDEQY
v_gene: TRBV4-1; CDR3aa: ASSQPTRYNEQF
v_gene: TRBV29-1; CDR3aa: SVVRAPSYGYT
v_gene: TRBV7-8; CDR3aa: ASSAGTVIMNTEAF
v_gene: TRBV5-1; CDR3aa: ASSLAVHTNTGELF
v_gene: TRBV5-1; CDR3aa: ASSRDRRGTEAF
v_gene: TRBV7-2; CDR3aa: ASSVTGTANSGANVLT
v_gene: TRBV5-4; CDR3aa: ASSLAGDSTDTQY
v_gene: TRBV30; CDR3aa: AWSETAYNSPLH
v_gene: TRBV6-5; CDR3aa: ASSYSGLAKNIQY
v_gene: TRBV5-1; CDR3aa: ASSQGLLRSNEQF
v_gene: TRBV5-1; CDR3aa: ASFMASGSSTDTQY
v_gene: TRBV6-2/TRBV6-3; CDR3aa: ASSYPRTVTNEKLF
v_gene: TRBV6-5; CDR3aa: ASGSGTRGYT
v_gene: TRBV19; CDR3aa: ASSMAEATEAF
v_gene: TRBV19; CDR3aa: ASSRIAGSSYNEQF
v_gene: TRBV4-3; CDR3aa: ASSQVLDQPQH
v_gene: TRBV3-1/TRBV3-2; CDR3aa: ASSQYGDSEETQY
v_gene: TRBV4-3; CDR3aa: ASSQEGTDSSYEQY
v_gene: TRBV4-3; CDR3aa: ASSQGTSGSSDEQF
v_gene: TRBV11-2; CDR3aa: ASSLGQGGEKLF